A selection of T cell receptor beta chains follows, all from one sample in a study of blood T cells in healthy people across ages. One entry per CDR3 protein, called by TCRdb with MiXCR from the 5' RACE reads. The sample has 750,000 to 950,000 distinct CDR3 sequences; about 29% are singletons. Another study also made use of these data, one on T cells of mothers and their children.

Input material: blood. These receptors were collected from a woman in her thirties or forties in good health. CDR3s include the opening cysteine and the closing phenylalanine or tryptophan. Each record gives: clone size, V gene, J gene, CDR3 length, CDR3 protein. The size entry is marked missing in some rows and otherwise reads once, few, many or a size class.

clone size: many; V gene: TRBV27; J gene: TRBJ2-3; CDR3 length: 17; CDR3 protein: CASSLSVRDKATDTQYF
clone size: .; V gene: TRBV28; J gene: TRBJ1-2; CDR3 length: 13; CDR3 protein: CASSLSLRGGYTF
clone size: many; V gene: TRBV20-1; J gene: TRBJ2-7; CDR3 length: 13; CDR3 protein: CSAPDRVLTGQYF
clone size: many; V gene: TRBV29-1; J gene: TRBJ2-1; CDR3 length: 16; CDR3 protein: CSVQPGLAGAPNEQFF
clone size: .; V gene: TRBV15; J gene: TRBJ2-2; CDR3 length: 16; CDR3 protein: CATSKDRGPGTGELFF
clone size: .; V gene: TRBV10-3; J gene: TRBJ1-4; CDR3 length: 13; CDR3 protein: CAIRVATNEKLFF
clone size: .; V gene: TRBV20-1; J gene: TRBJ2-3; CDR3 length: 14; CDR3 protein: CSARTSGGPDTQYF
clone size: many; V gene: TRBV11-1; J gene: TRBJ2-7; CDR3 length: 13; CDR3 protein: CASSNRFTYEQYF
clone size: once; V gene: TRBV7-2; J gene: TRBJ1-2; CDR3 length: 16; CDR3 protein: CASSFGGNKLDYGYTF
clone size: once; V gene: TRBV19; J gene: TRBJ2-4; CDR3 length: 16; CDR3 protein: CASSRPRTGGLDIQYF
clone size: .; V gene: TRBV7-8; J gene: TRBJ1-2; CDR3 length: 15; CDR3 protein: CASNPPKGGNYGYTF